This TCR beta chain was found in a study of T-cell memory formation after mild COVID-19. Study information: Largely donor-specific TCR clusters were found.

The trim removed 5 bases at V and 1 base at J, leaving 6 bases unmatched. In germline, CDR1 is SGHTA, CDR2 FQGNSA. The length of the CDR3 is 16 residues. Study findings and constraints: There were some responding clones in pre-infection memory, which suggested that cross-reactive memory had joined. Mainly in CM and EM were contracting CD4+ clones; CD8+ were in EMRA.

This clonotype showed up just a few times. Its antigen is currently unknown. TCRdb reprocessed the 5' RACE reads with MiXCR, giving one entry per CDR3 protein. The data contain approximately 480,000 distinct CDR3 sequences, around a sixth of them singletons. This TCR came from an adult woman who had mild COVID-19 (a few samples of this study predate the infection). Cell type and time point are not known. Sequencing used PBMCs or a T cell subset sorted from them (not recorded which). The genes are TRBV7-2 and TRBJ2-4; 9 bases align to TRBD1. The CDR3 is CASSRDRGTAKNIQYF. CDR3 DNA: TGTGCCAGCAGCCGAGACAGGGGGACGGCCAAAAACATTCAGTACTTC.